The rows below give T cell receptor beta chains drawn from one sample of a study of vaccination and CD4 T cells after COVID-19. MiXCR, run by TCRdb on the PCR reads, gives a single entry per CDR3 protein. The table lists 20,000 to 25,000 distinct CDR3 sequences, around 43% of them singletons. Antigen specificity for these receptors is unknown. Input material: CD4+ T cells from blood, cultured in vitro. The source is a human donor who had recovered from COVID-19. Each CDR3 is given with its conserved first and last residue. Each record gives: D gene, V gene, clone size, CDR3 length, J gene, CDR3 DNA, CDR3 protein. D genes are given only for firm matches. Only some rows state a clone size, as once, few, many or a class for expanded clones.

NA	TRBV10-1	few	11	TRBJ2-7	TGCGCCAGCGGGGATACCTACGAGCAGTACTTC	CASGDTYEQYF
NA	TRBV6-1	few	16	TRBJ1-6	TGTGCCAGCAGGACTGAAACAGGGTTCGGTAATTCACCCCTCCACTTT	CASRTETGFGNSPLHF
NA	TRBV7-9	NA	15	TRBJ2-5	TGTGCCAGCAGCCCATCTCGGGCGGGGAGGGAGACCCAGTACTTC	CASSPSRAGRETQYF
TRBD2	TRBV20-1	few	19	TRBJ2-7	TGCAGTGCTAAGGTAGCGGGAGGCCATAGAACAACACCCATCTACGAGCAGTACTTC	CSAKVAGGHRTTPIYEQYF
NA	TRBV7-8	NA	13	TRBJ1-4	TGTGCCAGCAGAGTACAACCGGGCGAAAAACTGTTTTTT	CASRVQPGEKLFF
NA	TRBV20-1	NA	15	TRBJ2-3	TGCAGTGCTAGAGATACGAGGGTTGGCACAGATACGCAGTATTTT	CSARDTRVGTDTQYF
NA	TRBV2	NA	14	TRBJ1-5	TGTGCCAGCAGTGAAGTTGCCAGCAATCAGCCCCAGCATTTT	CASSEVASNQPQHF
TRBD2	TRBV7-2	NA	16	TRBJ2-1	TGTGCCAGCAGCCCCCAGCCGGTAGCGGGGTACAATGAGCAGTTCTTC	CASSPQPVAGYNEQFF
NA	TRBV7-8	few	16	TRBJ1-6	TGTGCCAGCAGCCCCGCGAGAGGGTCCTATAATTCACCCCTCCACTTT	CASSPARGSYNSPLHF
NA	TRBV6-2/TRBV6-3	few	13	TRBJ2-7	TGTGCCAGCAATGGGGCGTCGGTTTACGAGCAGTACTTC	CASNGASVYEQYF
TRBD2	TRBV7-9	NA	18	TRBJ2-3	TGTGCCAGCAGCTTAGGTTTCTCTAGCGGGGGCATTACAGATACGCAGTATTTT	CASSLGFSSGGITDTQYF
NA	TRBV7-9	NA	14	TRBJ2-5	TGTGCCAGCAGCTTAGCAGGGACGAGGGAGACCCAGTACTTC	CASSLAGTRETQYF
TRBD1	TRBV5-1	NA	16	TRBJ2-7	TGCGCCAGCAGCTTTCTACCGGGACAGGGGATAAAGAGCCAATACTTC	CASSFLPGQGIKSQYF
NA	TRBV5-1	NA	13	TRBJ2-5	TGCGCCAGCAGCTCGCCTGGCCAAGAGACCCAGTACTTC	CASSSPGQETQYF
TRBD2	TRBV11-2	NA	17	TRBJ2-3	TGTGCCAGCAGCCCCCTCGGGGGGGGAGGCCGCACAGATACGCAGTATTTT	CASSPLGGGGRTDTQYF
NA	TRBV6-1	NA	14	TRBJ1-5	TGTGCCAGCAGCCCCCAGGGAGTGGTTCAGCCCCAGCATTTT	CASSPQGVVQPQHF
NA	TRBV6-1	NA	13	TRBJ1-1	TGTGCCAGCAGAAATGGACAGAACACTGAAGCTTTCTTT	CASRNGQNTEAFF
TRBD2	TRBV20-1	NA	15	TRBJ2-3	TGCAGTGCTAGAGATGAGCGCGGGGGGGCTGATACGCAGTATTTT	CSARDERGGADTQYF
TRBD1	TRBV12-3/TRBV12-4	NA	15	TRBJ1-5	TGTGCCAGCAGCCCCGGACAGGGGGCAAATCAGCCCCAGCATTTT	CASSPGQGANQPQHF
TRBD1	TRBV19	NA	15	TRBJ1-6	TGTGCCAGTAGGACCGCCGGGACAGGGATTTCACCCCTCCACTTT	CASRTAGTGISPLHF
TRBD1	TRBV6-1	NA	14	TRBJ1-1	TGTGCCAGCAGACCGACAGGGAGGGACACTGAAGCTTTCTTT	CASRPTGRDTEAFF
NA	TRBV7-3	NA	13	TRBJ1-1	TGTGCCAGCAGGGCTCGGGGCAACACTGAAGCTTTCTTT	CASRARGNTEAFF
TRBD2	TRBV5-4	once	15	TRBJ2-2	TGTGCCAGCAGCTCGGGAGGGTTGGCCACCGGGGAGCTGTTTTTT	CASSSGGLATGELFF
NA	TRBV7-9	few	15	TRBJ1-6	TGTGCCAGCAGCTTAGAAGGGTACTATAATTCACCCCTCCACTTT	CASSLEGYYNSPLHF
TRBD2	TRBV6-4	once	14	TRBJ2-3	TGTGCCAGCAGTAGCGGGAGAGATTCAGATACGCAGTATTTT	CASSSGRDSDTQYF
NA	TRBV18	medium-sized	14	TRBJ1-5	TGTGCCAGCTCAGGACGCCCCCGGGATCAGCCCCAGCATTTT	CASSGRPRDQPQHF
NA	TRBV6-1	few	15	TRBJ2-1	TGTGCCAGCAGCCCCCGGGCCCTTCGAGCGTTTGAGCAGTTCTTC	CASSPRALRAFEQFF
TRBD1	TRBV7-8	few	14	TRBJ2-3	TGTGCCAGCAGCTTGGACAGGGGAACAGATACGCAGTATTTT	CASSLDRGTDTQYF
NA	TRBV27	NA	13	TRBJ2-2	TGTGCCAGCAGTTTAGTCCTAACTGGGGAGCTGTTTTTT	CASSLVLTGELFF
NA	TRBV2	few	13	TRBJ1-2	TGTGCCAGCAGTGATTCAGGGTACTATGGCTACACCTTC	CASSDSGYYGYTF
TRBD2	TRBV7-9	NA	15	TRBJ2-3	TGTGCCAGCAGCTCGACTAGCGGGGTATCAGATACGCAGTATTTT	CASSSTSGVSDTQYF
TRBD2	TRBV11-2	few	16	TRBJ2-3	TGTGCCAGCAGCTTAGTTGGGCGGGGGACGGCCGATACGCAGTATTTT	CASSLVGRGTADTQYF
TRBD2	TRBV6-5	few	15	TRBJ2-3	TGTGCCAGCAGTTACGGTCTAGCGGTCACAGATACGCAGTATTTT	CASSYGLAVTDTQYF
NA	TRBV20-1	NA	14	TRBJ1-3	TGCAGTGCTAGAGATCCCAGGTCCGGAAACACCATATATTTT	CSARDPRSGNTIYF
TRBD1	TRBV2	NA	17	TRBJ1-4	TGTGCCAGCAGTCGGGACAGTCCAAAACCAACTAATGAAAAACTGTTTTTT	CASSRDSPKPTNEKLFF
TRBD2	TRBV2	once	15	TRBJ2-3	TGTGCCAGCAGTGATAGCGGGGGGGCCGTAGATACGCAGTATTTT	CASSDSGGAVDTQYF
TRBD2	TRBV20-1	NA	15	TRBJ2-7	TGCAGTGAGGTTGGGACTAGCGGGAGTTCCTACGAGCAGTACTTC	CSEVGTSGSSYEQYF
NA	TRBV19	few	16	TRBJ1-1	TGTGCCAGTAGTACCGAAGCAGGGTTGATGAACACTGAAGCTTTCTTT	CASSTEAGLMNTEAFF
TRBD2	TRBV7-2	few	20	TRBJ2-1	TGTGCCAGCAGCTTAGACCCCGGACTAGCGGGGGGGAGACGGGCCAATGAGCAGTTCTTC	CASSLDPGLAGGRRANEQFF
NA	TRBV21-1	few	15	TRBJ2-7	TGTGCCAGCAGCAAACGTCAGGCGGCAGGCTACGAGCAGTACTTC	CASSKRQAAGYEQYF
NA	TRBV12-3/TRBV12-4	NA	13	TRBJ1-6	TGTGCCAGCAGTTTACCAGGGGAATCACCCCTCCACTTT	CASSLPGESPLHF
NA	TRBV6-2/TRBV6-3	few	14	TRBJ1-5	TGTGCCAGCAGTTTCCCGGGAATGGGCCTACCCCAGCATTTT	CASSFPGMGLPQHF
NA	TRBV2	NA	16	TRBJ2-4	TGTGCCAGCAGGCATCTCCCAGGCCTAGCCAAAAACATTCAGTACTTC	CASRHLPGLAKNIQYF
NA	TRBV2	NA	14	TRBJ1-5	TGTGCCAGCAGTGGAGAGACACCATATCAGCCCCAGCATTTT	CASSGETPYQPQHF
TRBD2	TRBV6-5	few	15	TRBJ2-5	TGTGCCAGCAGTTATCTCGGGACTAGTCGGGAGACCCAGTACTTC	CASSYLGTSRETQYF
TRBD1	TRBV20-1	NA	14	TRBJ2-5	TGCAGTGCACCCAGAGCAGGGGGCCAAGAGACCCAGTACTTC	CSAPRAGGQETQYF
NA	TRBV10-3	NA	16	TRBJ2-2	TGTGCCATCAGTGAGAGGGGTCCACGCGACACCGGGGAGCTGTTTTTT	CAISERGPRDTGELFF
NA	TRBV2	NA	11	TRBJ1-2	TGTGCCAGCAGTCCTAATTATGGCTACACCTTC	CASSPNYGYTF
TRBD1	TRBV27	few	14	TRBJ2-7	TGTGCCAGCAGGAGACAGGGGGCGGGCTACGAGCAGTACTTC	CASRRQGAGYEQYF
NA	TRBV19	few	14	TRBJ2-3	TGTGCCAGTAAGGTGGGACCAAGCACAGATACGCAGTATTTT	CASKVGPSTDTQYF
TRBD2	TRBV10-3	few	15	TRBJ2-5	TGTGCCATCAGTGTAGCGGGAGGGCCACAAGAGACCCAGTACTTC	CAISVAGGPQETQYF